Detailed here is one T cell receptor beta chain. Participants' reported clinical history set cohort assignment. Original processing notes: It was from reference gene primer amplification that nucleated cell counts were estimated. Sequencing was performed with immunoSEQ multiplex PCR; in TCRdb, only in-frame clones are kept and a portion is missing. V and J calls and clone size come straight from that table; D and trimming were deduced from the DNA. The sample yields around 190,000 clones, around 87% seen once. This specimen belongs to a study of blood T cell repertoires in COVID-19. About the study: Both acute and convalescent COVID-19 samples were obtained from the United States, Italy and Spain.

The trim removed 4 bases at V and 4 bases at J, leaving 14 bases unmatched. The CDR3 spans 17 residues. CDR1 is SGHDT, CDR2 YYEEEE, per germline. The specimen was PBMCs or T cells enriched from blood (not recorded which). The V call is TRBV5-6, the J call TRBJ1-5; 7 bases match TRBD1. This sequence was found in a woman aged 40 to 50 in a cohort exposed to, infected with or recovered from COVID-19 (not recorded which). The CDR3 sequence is CASSLYPLARGNQPQHF. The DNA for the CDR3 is TGTGCCAGCAGCCTCTATCCGTTGGCCAGGGGGAATCAGCCCCAGCATTTT.